This T cell receptor beta chain comes out of a study of T-cell memory formation after mild COVID-19. General observations from the study: The study found balanced CD4/CD8 in clones contracting day 15 to 85 and a CD4+ lean in later expanders.

A remark on this clonotype: Its specificity is unknown. At one end, the junction sequence differs from germline, possibly due to a read error.

CDR1 is SGHRS and CDR2 is YFSETQ in the germline V gene. This CDR3 has 13 amino acids. Constant-segment primers and 5'RACE yielded cDNA libraries for TCR alpha and TCR beta, each carrying sample barcodes and UMIs. TCRdb passed the 5' RACE reads through MiXCR, listing each CDR3 protein once. The sample shows some 300,000 distinct CDR3 sequences, 20% to 25% of them seen only once. Specimen: PBMCs or a T cell subset sorted from them (not recorded which). V and J are TRBV5-1 and TRBJ2-1; no firm D call. The TCR comes from a man aged 18 to 29 who had mild COVID-19 (a few samples of this study predate the infection). Cell type and time point are not known. The CDR3, as DNA: TGCGCCAGAAGCTCGGACGGGTACAATGAGCAGTTCTTC. It translates to CARSSDGYNEQFF.